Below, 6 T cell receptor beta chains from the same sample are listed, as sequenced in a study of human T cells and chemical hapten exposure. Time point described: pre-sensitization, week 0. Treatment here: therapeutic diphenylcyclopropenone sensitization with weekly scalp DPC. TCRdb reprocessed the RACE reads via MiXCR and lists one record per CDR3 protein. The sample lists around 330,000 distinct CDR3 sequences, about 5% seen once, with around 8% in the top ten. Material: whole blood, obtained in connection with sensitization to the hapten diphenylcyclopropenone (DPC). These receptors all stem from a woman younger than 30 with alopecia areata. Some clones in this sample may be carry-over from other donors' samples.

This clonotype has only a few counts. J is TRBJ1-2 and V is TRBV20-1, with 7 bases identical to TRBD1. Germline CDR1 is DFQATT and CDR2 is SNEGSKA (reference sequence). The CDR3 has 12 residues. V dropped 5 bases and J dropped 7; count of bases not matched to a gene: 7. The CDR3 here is CSAPRGTAGYTF. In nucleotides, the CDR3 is TGCAGTGCTCCCCGTGGGACAGCTGGCTACACCTTC.

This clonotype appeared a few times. Here the CDR3 reads CATSWRVNNQPQHF. The CDR3 bases are TGTGCCACTTCATGGAGGGTGAATAATCAGCCCCAGCATTTT. The V call is TRBV15, the J call TRBJ1-5; the D is unclear. This CDR3 contains 14 residues. Germline CDR1 LNHNV, CDR2 YYDKDF (reference sequence). V was cut by 9 bases and J by 4 bases, with 16 bases left in between.

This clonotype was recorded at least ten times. The DNA for the CDR3 is TGTGCCAGCTCACCACCAATCGGAGGCTTGAACACTGAAGCTTTCTTT. This gives the protein CASSPPIGGLNTEAFF. The chain recombines TRBV18 with TRBJ1-1; D unclear. This CDR3 is built from 16 residues. Trimming took off 0 bases at V and 0 bases at J, with 11 bases between the two ends. The germline V gene has CDR1 KGHSH and CDR2 LQKENI.

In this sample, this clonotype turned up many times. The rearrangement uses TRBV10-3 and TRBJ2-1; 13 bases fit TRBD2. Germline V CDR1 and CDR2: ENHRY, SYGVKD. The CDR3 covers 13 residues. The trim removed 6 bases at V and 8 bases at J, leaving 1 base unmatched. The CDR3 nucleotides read TGTGCCATCAGACTAGCGGGAGGGGATGAGCAGTTCTTC. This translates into CAIRLAGGDEQFF.

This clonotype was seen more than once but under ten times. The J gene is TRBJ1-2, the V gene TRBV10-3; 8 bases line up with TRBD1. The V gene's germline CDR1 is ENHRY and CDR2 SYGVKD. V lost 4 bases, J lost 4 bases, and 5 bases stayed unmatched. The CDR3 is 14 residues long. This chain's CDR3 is CAISGGQERYGYTF. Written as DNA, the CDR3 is TGTGCCATCAGTGGGGGACAGGAACGCTATGGCTACACCTTC.

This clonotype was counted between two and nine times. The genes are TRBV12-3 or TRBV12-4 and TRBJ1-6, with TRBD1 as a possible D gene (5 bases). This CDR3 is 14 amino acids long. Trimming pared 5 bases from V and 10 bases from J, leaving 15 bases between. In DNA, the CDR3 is TGTGCCAGCAGTGGGGAACGACAGATATCACCCCTCCACTTT. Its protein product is CASSGERQISPLHF.